This TCR beta chain is from a study of shared clonotypes between healthy human individuals (dated by TCRdb to about 2020). General notes on the study: The cohort comprised a couple of women and a few men aged 18 to 49 years. To increase sequencing depth and limit assay-specific biases, TCR repertoire library preparation and sequencing were carried out by different laboratories using diverse techniques. Blood TCR repertoires of roughly five healthy adults were deeply sequenced to estimate repertoire size and the extent of clonotype sharing between individuals. Per donor, leukapheresis produced somewhere between about 0.94 and 9 billion PBMCs. For each donor, three plates each were used for CD4 naive and CD4 memory, two plates were used for CD8 naive, and one plate was used for CD8 memory. Broader findings and caveats from the paper: Pairwise subsampling led to the expectation that sequencing depth would affect the degree of clonotype sharing among donors. Rarefaction of sorted-subset datasets indicated incomplete sequencing despite the large sequencing depth. Across four donors, around 5.4% of naive CD4, roughly 3.5% of naive CD8, about 2.3% of memory CD4, and approximately 0.4% of memory CD8 clonotypes were shared. The genetic and exposure-history diversity represented was limited by the small number of donors. Sampling was restricted to blood, and TCR repertoires in tissues likely differ from the TCR repertoires found in blood. Naive subsets generally had larger estimated clonotype richness than memory subsets. Compared with non-shared clonotypes, the clonotypes found in all four sorted-subset donors had higher generation probabilities.

The donors were healthy, HIV-negative adults with no recently reported acute infections or vaccinations. Only Caucasian adults living in Nashville, Tennessee, USA were represented among the donors. CD4+ T cells were enriched through magnetic negative selection, after which naive cells were positively selected on CD45RA and the remaining negative fraction served as the memory subset. Blood was obtained by leukapheresis, after which PBMCs were separated by Ficoll-Histopaque density gradient centrifugation and cryopreserved in liquid nitrogen vapor phase. Analytical flow cytometry was used to check the purity and quantity of every magnetically sorted T cell population. Genomic DNA was isolated from every sorted fraction and measured by UV absorbance on a Nanodrop 2000c. This clone was seen more than once but under ten times. The specificity of this receptor is unknown. Base qualities are not recorded, but no much larger clone differs from it by a single base.

Using the deep immunoSEQ assay, multiplex PCR amplified TCR CDR3 regions from genomic DNA. Extracted genomic DNA from each cell subset was distributed evenly across all wells of several immunoSEQ 96-well plates, and each plate was treated as a replicate. For sorted subsets, about 0.2 ug genomic DNA, equal to some 30,000 T cell genomes, was loaded into each replicate PCR. The purified libraries were quantified using a Qubit 3.0 fluorometer, sized with a Bioanalyzer 2100, and then quantified again using the KAPA Library Quantification kit. Every immunoSEQ 96-well plate was sequenced on a dedicated single-read 150-cycle Illumina NextSeq 550 flow cell. On the study's bioinformatics: Because the immunoSEQ output held only junctional sequences and lacked quality scores, the filtering could not match the filtering applied to full-length reads. To assign V/J genes and CDR3, sequences were annotated against IMGT germline references using PyIR, a Python wrapper for IgBLAST v1.9. Reads were filtered out if the reads had weak V/J assignments (E-value above 1e-6), no CDR3, stop codons, out-of-frame junctions, or ambiguous translated residues. V3J clonotypes were defined by identical inferred V gene, J gene, and CDR3 amino acid sequence. To compute the percentage overlap between repertoires, the number of shared unique clonotypes was divided by the size of the smaller repertoire. RTK rarefaction, the Chao1 estimator, and Recon v2.1 estimates of unobserved clonotypes were used to assess repertoire richness. Generation probabilities for all TCRbeta clonotypes obtained by the gDNA method from a handful of donors were computed using OLGA. TCRdb obtained this table from immuneACCESS and retained in-frame rearrangements with V and J assigned. These tables miss some clones; where compared with another copy, unresolved V genes account for less than half of the shortfall, and the remainder is unexplained. The V and J calls and clone size come from that table; D and trimming were worked out from the DNA. Recorded for this sample are around 550,000 clones; 90% to 97% of them occurred a single time. 0.06% of the sample is in the top ten clones.

The germline V gene provides CDR1 SNHLY and CDR2 FYNNEI. V gives up 7 bases and J gives up 8 bases, and the segment between their germline ends measures 15 bases. The cysteine opens and the phenylalanine closes a CDR3 of 13 amino acids. Left in the record is the CDR3 DNA by itself, 39 bases read in frame from the first base. The sequencing input was naive CD4+ T cells sorted from blood. The sample's cell subset or site label, in plain terms: CD45RA+ positively selected. This sequence was found in a woman aged 25 to 45 in good health. The rearranged segments are TRBV2 and TRBJ1-5, with no D gene named confidently. CDR3 sequence: CASNTGFSEPQHF. The DNA sequence reads TGTGCCAGCAATACGGGATTTTCAGAGCCCCAGCATTTT.